The clone carrying this T cell receptor beta chain has more than one count but fewer than ten. Its antigen is undetermined. CDR3 size: 13 residues. Germline-derived CDR1 and CDR2 are SGHVS and FQNEAQ. V shed 5 bases and J shed 2 bases, with 9 bases lying between them. This entry comes from a study of circulating and synovial CD4+ cells in juvenile arthritis. Points from the study as a whole: Bulk blood CD4 repertoires were more diverse than these. T cell genome counts differed by at least an order of magnitude between CPL and CD4 samples. Compared with bulk blood, circulating pathogenic-like lymphocytes shared substantially more CDR3 sequences with synovial T cells.

TCRdb's table, derived via immunoSEQ multiplex PCR, lists solely in-frame clones and lacks some. There are around 32,000 clones in the sample; roughly 96% occur only once, and 0.6% to 0.8% lies in the top ten. Samples derive from patients with active juvenile idiopathic arthritis. The sample taken for sequencing was CD4+ T cells from blood. The rearrangement uses TRBV7-8 and TRBJ2-5, with D uncertain. This sequence originates from a human donor with juvenile idiopathic arthritis. CDR3 residues: CASSLPRQETQYF. The CDR3 DNA sequence: TGTGCCAGCAGCCTTCCTAGACAAGAGACCCAGTACTTC.